A single sample is the source of the 9 T cell receptor beta chains below, sequenced in a study of cytomegalovirus exposure and HLA in healthy donors. PCR used 60 Vbeta primers and 13 Jbeta primers. The method was immunoSEQ multiplex PCR; TCRdb's version includes in-frame clones alone and lacks a portion of them. Among more than 100,000 clones, 82% were seen once, and the ten largest hold about 8.1%. Specimen: PBMCs. All receptors derive from a woman in her forties or fifties in good health and CMV-seropositive.

The chain links TRBV9 to TRBJ2-3; 8 bases align to TRBD2. Germline loops: CDR1 SGDLS, CDR2 YYNGEE. The CDR3 has 16 amino acids. V lost 0 bases to trimming and J lost 0 bases; unmatched junction nucleotides: 3. In DNA, the CDR3 is TGTGCCAGCAGCGTAGGGACTAGCACCAGCACAGATACGCAGTATTTT. Amino acid sequence: CASSVGTSTSTDTQYF.

This clone occurred once. This chain links TRBV5-1 with TRBJ1-6; no firm D call. Trimming removed 1 base from V and 10 bases from J, with 18 bases in between. This CDR3 is built from 16 residues. Germline CDR1 is SGHRS and CDR2 is YFSETQ. The CDR3 nucleotides read TGCGCCAGCAGCTTGTTTGGGGATATAGGAGGGTCACCCCTCCACTTT. The encoded protein is CASSLFGDIGGSPLHF.

V gene TRBV7-2 combines with J gene TRBJ1-2; weak D call: TRBD1 (5 bases). The CDR3 runs 13 residues. Germline V lookup: CDR1 SGHTA, CDR2 FQGNSA. The ends were cut back, 1 base at V and 7 bases at J, with 10 bases in the middle. Here the CDR3 reads CASSLVRGGGYTF. The CDR3 nucleotides read TGTGCCAGCAGCTTAGTACGGGGGGGTGGCTACACCTTC.

The J gene is TRBJ1-1, the V gene TRBV19; a weak D match, TRBD1 (6 bases). CDR3 length: 12 amino acids. V was trimmed by 10 bases and J by 9 bases, leaving 18 bases between them. The germline gives CDR1 LNHDA, CDR2 SQIVND (reference sequence). The CDR3 DNA reads as TGTGCCACATCAAACACAGGGCTACAAGCTTTCTTT. This codes for CATSNTGLQAFF.

The chain carries TRBV2 and TRBJ1-1; 7 bases map to TRBD1. The junction had 3 bases not matched to a gene; V was cut back by 6 bases and J by 5 bases. CDR1 is SNHLY, CDR2 FYNNEI, per germline. The CDR3 has 12 amino acids. CDR3: CASRDRMTEAFF. In nucleotides, the CDR3 is TGTGCCAGCAGGGACAGGATGACTGAAGCTTTCTTT.

V gene TRBV6-4 combines with J gene TRBJ1-1; no clear D gene. CDR1 is MRHNA and CDR2 is SNTAGT in the germline V gene. CDR3 length: 13 residues. The V gene lost 6 bases and the J gene lost 5 bases, with 13 bases spanning the gap. CDR3 sequence (DNA): TGTGCCAGCAGGCCGGCCGCGGGGACTGAAGCTTTCTTT. The encoded protein is CASRPAAGTEAFF.

CDR3 DNA: TGCGCCAGCAGCCTGGGTCGACATCCAGTTCGATACAATGAGCAGTTCTTC. This sequence encodes CASSLGRHPVRYNEQFF. This chain uses TRBV4-1 with TRBJ2-1; no clear D gene. V was shortened by 4 bases and J by 4 bases, with 20 bases between the two germline ends. The CDR3 extends over 17 amino acids. CDR1 MGHRA and CDR2 YSYEKL come from the germline V gene.

This rearrangement joins TRBV19 to TRBJ2-6, with 8 bases lining up with TRBD1. The CDR3 runs to 17 residues. Trimming at V came to 4 bases and at J to 2 bases, leaving 7 bases not matched to a gene. Germline assignment: CDR1 LNHDA and CDR2 SQIVND (reference sequence). Here the CDR3 reads CASSRSGGSAGANVLTF. In DNA form, the CDR3 reads TGTGCCAGTAGTAGGTCAGGGGGCTCCGCTGGGGCCAACGTCCTGACTTTC.

J is TRBJ1-1 and V is TRBV30, with D possibly being TRBD1 (6 bases). The CDR3 consists of 11 residues. Looked up from germline, CDR1 is GTSNPN and CDR2 is SVGIG (reference sequence). V dropped 3 bases and J dropped 8 bases, with 10 bases sitting between them. The DNA for the CDR3 is TGTGCCTGGAGAAGGGGGGGGGAAGCTTTCTTT. Translated, it gives CAWRRGGEAFF.